These 10 T cell receptor beta chains were sequenced from one sample in a study of blood T cells in healthy people across ages. The authors ran a second PCR of 7 to 11 cycles using a sample-barcoded 5' primer and a J-beta primer mix. TCRdb re-derived calls from the 5' RACE reads in MiXCR, one entry per CDR3 protein. Among some 900,000 distinct CDR3 sequences listed, 45% to 50% were seen once. Sequenced material: blood. These receptors were collected from a man aged 25-45 years in good health.

V gene TRBV27 combines with J gene TRBJ2-3, with 8 bases matching TRBD2. J lost 0 bases, V lost 0 bases, and 5 bases had no gene match. Germline CDR1 MNHEY, CDR2 SMNVEV (reference sequence). CDR3 length equals 17 residues. The CDR3 DNA reads TGTGCCAGCAGTTTATCGGCTAGCGGGCCTAGCACAGATACGCAGTATTTT. Protein sequence: CASSLSASGPSTDTQYF.

The V and J genes are TRBV9 and TRBJ1-2, with 10 bases identical to TRBD1. The trim removed 0 bases at V and 2 bases at J, leaving 4 bases unmatched. CDR3 length: 16 residues. The V gene's germline CDR1 is SGDLS and CDR2 YYNGEE. The CDR3 DNA sequence: TGTGCCAGCAGCGTAGGGGGGACAGGGGCCAACTATGGCTACACCTTC. It encodes CASSVGGTGANYGYTF.

The J gene is TRBJ2-4, the V gene TRBV3-1, with D perhaps matching TRBD1 (6 bases). The closer fit of TRBJ2-7 to the DNA end suggests the J call may be wrong. CDR3 length: 16 amino acids. Germline V gives CDR1 LGHDT, CDR2 YNNKEL (reference sequence). As DNA, the CDR3 is TGTGCCAGCAGCCCCATTGGGAACAGGGACCTAATCGAGCAGTACTTC. It is translated as CASSPIGNRDLIEQYF.

This clonotype showed up just once. J is TRBJ1-1 and V is TRBV12-3 or TRBV12-4; D possibly corresponds to TRBD1 (5 bases). With 6 bases removed from V and 3 bases from J, the gap between germline ends came to 14 bases. The CDR3 covers 14 residues. CDR3 in DNA: TGTGCCAGCAGCCGCGGGGGGGGGTACACTGAAGCTTTCTTT. Translation gives CASSRGGGYTEAFF.

The V call is TRBV14, the J call TRBJ1-4; 8 bases fit TRBD1. The V gene end was trimmed by 0 bases and the J gene end by 7 bases; junction bases not matched to a gene: 7. The CDR3 totals 16 residues. Germline CDR1 and CDR2: SGHDN and FVKESK. CDR3 sequence: CASSQERTGRTEKLFF. The CDR3 DNA follows: TGTGCCAGCAGCCAAGAAAGGACAGGGCGGACTGAAAAACTGTTTTTT.

This clonotype was picked up a small number of times. This chain joins TRBV5-8 and TRBJ1-2; the match to TRBD1 covers 10 bases. The CDR3 has 15 amino acids. Unmatched junction bases numbered 5, after V lost 4 bases and J lost 2 bases. CDR1 and CDR2 from the germline V gene are SGHTS and YDEGEE. The CDR3 DNA is TGTGCCAGCAGCCTTCAGGGACAGGGGAACTATGGCTACACCTTC. This translates into CASSLQGQGNYGYTF.

The gene calls are TRBV4-3 and TRBJ1-4; D is unclear. This CDR3 is 15 amino acids long. V gave up 0 bases and J gave up 7 bases, with 12 bases separating them. Looked up from germline, CDR1 is LGHNA and CDR2 is YSLEER. The CDR3 DNA is TGCGCCAGCAGCCAAGACAGGAGAACGGGTGAAAAACTGTTTTTT. This sequence encodes CASSQDRRTGEKLFF.

In this sample, this clonotype turned up a few times. CDR3 DNA: TGTGCCAGCATAGGTGGGTCCTACGAGCAGTACTTC. Translation gives CASIGGSYEQYF. The chain is built from TRBV28 and TRBJ2-7; D is uncertain. V was shortened by 7 bases and J by 1 base, with 8 bases between the two germline ends. The germline V gene has CDR1 MDHEN and CDR2 SYDVKM. The CDR3 totals 12 residues.

This rearrangement joins TRBV20-1 to TRBJ2-3, with D perhaps TRBD2 (5 bases). V dropped 6 bases and J dropped 6 bases, with 16 bases sitting between them. Germline assignment: CDR1 DFQATT and CDR2 SNEGSKA (reference sequence). The CDR3 has 13 residues. The CDR3 coding sequence is TGCAGTGCGAATACAGAGAGAGGGGATACGCAGTATTTT. Residues: CSANTERGDTQYF.

This clonotype was observed a few times. The chain uses TRBV4-1 and TRBJ2-1; TRBD2 aligns across 7 bases. The CDR3 length is 16 residues. Germline assignment: CDR1 MGHRA and CDR2 YSYEKL. Trimming removed 0 bases from V and 3 bases from J; junction bases left unmatched: 5. CDR3 loop: CASSQEPGGGYNEQFF. The CDR3 DNA reads as TGCGCCAGCAGCCAAGAACCCGGCGGGGGCTACAATGAGCAGTTCTTC.